The 15 T cell receptor beta chains below come from one sample, sequenced in a study of T cell responses to AZD1222 COVID-19 vaccine. Clones were read by immunoSEQ multiplex PCR, and TCRdb kept only the in-frame ones, dropping some. This sample has roughly 100,000 clones, with 85% to 90% found just once. The sample consisted of peripheral blood, taken on day 0 of AZD1222 vaccination. These receptors all come from an adult in good health.

The chain recombines TRBV5-6 with TRBJ2-6; D is ambiguous. Looked up from germline, CDR1 is SGHDT and CDR2 is YYEEEE. The germline V and J ends were trimmed by 5 bases and 7 bases, with 10 bases remaining between them. CDR3 length: 13 amino acids. The CDR3: CASRAWAANVLTF. The CDR3 DNA reads TGTGCCAGCAGAGCCTGGGCAGCCAACGTCCTGACTTTC. Complete variable domain (other parts from reference TRBV5-6 and TRBJ2-6): DAGVTQSPTHLIKTRGQQVTLRCSPKSGHDTVSWYQQALGQGPQFIFQYYEEEERQRGNFPDRFSGHQFPNYSSELNVNALLLGDSALYLCASRAWAANVLTFGAGSRLTVL.

The rearrangement uses TRBV4-3 and TRBJ1-6; D is unclear. The CDR3 runs 16 residues. Trimming shortened V by 4 bases and J by 1 base, and 11 bases separated the two germline ends. Germline CDR1 reads LGHNA; CDR2 reads YSLEER. The CDR3 DNA sequence: TGCGCCAGCAGCCCAACACTCCTGTCCTATAATTCACCCCTCCACTTT. It yields the protein CASSPTLLSYNSPLHF.

The rearrangement uses TRBV11-3 and TRBJ2-1; 7 bases are shared with TRBD2. Germline V lookup: CDR1 SGHNT, CDR2 YENEEA. Trimming removed 1 base from V and 0 bases from J; junction bases left unmatched: 15. The CDR3 spans 20 residues. The CDR3 loop reads CASSLASRRQRGDSYNEQFF. The CDR3 DNA is TGTGCCAGCAGCTTAGCGTCTAGACGCCAGCGGGGTGACTCCTACAATGAGCAGTTCTTC.

The gene calls are TRBV5-8 and TRBJ2-2; 11 bases fit TRBD1. V lost 3 bases and J lost 4; bases outside the gene matches: 5. The CDR3 is 16 amino acids. From germline, CDR1 is SGHTS and CDR2 YDEGEE. DNA of the CDR3: TGTGCCAGCAGCTCTTTTGGGACAGGGGGCACCGGGGAGCTGTTTTTT. Protein product: CASSSFGTGGTGELFF.

V is TRBV11-3 and J is TRBJ2-5; D is unclear. Per germline, CDR1 SGHNT and CDR2 YENEEA. The length of the CDR3 is 13 residues. V lost 1 base and J 1 base, leaving 4 bases between the germline ends. CDR3 protein: CASSLGVQETQYF. The CDR3 DNA reads TGTGCCAGCAGCTTAGGGGTCCAAGAGACCCAGTACTTC.

The chain has TRBV27 and TRBJ1-3; 8 bases align to TRBD1. The germline V gene encodes CDR1 MNHEY and CDR2 SMNVEV (reference sequence). The junction had 1 base not matched to a gene; V was cut back by 5 bases and J by 4 bases. This CDR3 is 13 amino acids long. Written as DNA, the CDR3 is TGTGCCAGCAGTCGGACAGGGGGAAACACCATATATTTT. It specifies CASSRTGGNTIYF.

The chain uses TRBV6-5 and TRBJ1-6; tentatively, D is TRBD1 (6 bases). The CDR3 consists of 16 residues. V shed 2 bases and J shed 8 bases, with 16 bases lying between them. Germline assignment: CDR1 MNHEY and CDR2 SVGAGI. CDR3: CASSYGGGQLDSPLHF. The CDR3, as DNA: TGTGCCAGCAGTTACGGGGGGGGGCAACTGGATTCACCCCTCCACTTT.

CDR3 DNA: TGTGCCACCAGTGACACCGGGGGGGCCGAGCAGTACTTC. The encoded protein is CATSDTGGAEQYF. V gene TRBV24-1 combines with J gene TRBJ2-7; 8 bases are a match to TRBD2. The V and J ends lost 4 bases and 6 bases, in that order; junction bases with no gene match: 4. There are 13 residues in the CDR3. CDR1 and CDR2 from the germline V gene are KGHDR and SFDVKD.

The CDR3 DNA reads TGTGCCAGCACTAAGTCTAGCGGAACCTACAATGAGCAGTTCTTC. Translating gives CASTKSSGTYNEQFF. The V gene is TRBV2, the J gene TRBJ2-1; 7 nucleotides line up with TRBD2. Germline V lookup: CDR1 SNHLY, CDR2 FYNNEI. After removal of 7 bases from V and 2 bases from J, the junction contained 8 bases not matched to a gene. The CDR3 is 15 amino acids.

The chain carries TRBV11-2 and TRBJ1-4; maybe TRBD1 (5 bases). The CDR3 contains 17 residues. Per germline, CDR1 SGHAT and CDR2 FQNNGV. V shed 1 base and J shed 6 bases, with 18 bases lying between them. DNA for the CDR3: TGTGCCAGCAGCTTAGCGAGCAGGGACCTGGGTTATGAAAAACTGTTTTTT. It specifies CASSLASRDLGYEKLFF.

This clone came up once. The chain has TRBV28 and TRBJ2-1; 12 bases line up with TRBD2. V was pared by 7 bases and J by 8 bases, with 6 bases of the junction left unmatched. The CDR3 loop spans 14 amino acids. CDR1 and CDR2 (germline): MDHEN, SYDVKM. CDR3 loop: CASTPGLAGYEQFF. CDR3 sequence (DNA): TGTGCCAGCACACCGGGACTAGCGGGCTATGAGCAGTTCTTC. Together with reference TRBV28 and TRBJ2-1, the CDR3 gives the full variable domain: DVKVTQSSRYLVKRTGEKVFLECVQDMDHENMFWYRQDPGLGLRLIYFSYDVKMKEKGDIPEGYSVSREKKERFSLILESASTNQTSMYLCASTPGLAGYEQFFGPGTRLTVL.

CDR3 loop: CASSAADRGSGNTIYF. CDR3 DNA sequence: TGTGCCAGCAGCGCAGCCGACAGGGGCTCTGGAAACACCATATATTTT. The chain combines TRBV9 with TRBJ1-3, with 8 bases fitting TRBD1. Germline values: CDR1 SGDLS, CDR2 YYNGEE. V shed 3 bases, J shed 0 bases, and the junction held 5 bases outside the gene matches. This CDR3 is 16 amino acids long.

A few counts support this clone. The chain joins TRBV7-9 to TRBJ1-3, with no clear D. Looked up from germline, CDR1 is SEHNR and CDR2 is FQNEAQ (reference sequence). Trimming shortened V by 0 bases and J by 3 bases, and 6 bases separated the two germline ends. The CDR3 loop spans 14 amino acids. This chain's CDR3 is CASSLAGIGNTIYF. DNA for the CDR3: TGTGCCAGCAGCTTAGCGGGGATTGGAAACACCATATATTTT. Filled out from reference TRBV7-9 and TRBJ1-3, the complete variable domain reads DTGVSQNPRHKITKRGQNVTFRCDPISEHNRLYWYRQTLGQGPEFLTYFQNEAQLEKSRLLSDRFSAERPKGSFSTLEIQRTEQGDSAMYLCASSLAGIGNTIYFGEGSWLTVV.

The rearrangement joins TRBV5-4 to TRBJ1-1; no firm D call. There are 12 residues in the CDR3. Germline V gene lookup returns CDR1 SGHNT and CDR2 YYREEE (reference sequence). Between the trimmed V and J ends, which lost 0 bases and 6 bases, there was a span of 6 bases. The CDR3 protein is CASSLVSAEAFF. DNA for the CDR3: TGTGCCAGCAGCTTGGTGTCAGCTGAAGCTTTCTTT.

V is TRBV12-3 or TRBV12-4 and J is TRBJ1-5, with D unresolved. Trimming removed 3 bases at V and 9 bases at J, with 9 bases between. There are 12 residues in the CDR3. The CDR3 DNA is TGTGCCAGCAGTTTTGCCCCGTGGCCCCAGCATTTT. This sequence encodes CASSFAPWPQHF.